These 5 T cell receptor beta chains originate from one sample sequenced in a study of blood T cell repertoires in COVID-19. TCRdb's table, derived via immunoSEQ multiplex PCR, lists solely in-frame clones and lacks some. The sample comprises 200,000 to 300,000 clones, 85% of which are singletons, and around 6.4% rests with the top ten. Sequenced: peripheral blood. The source is a woman between 55 and 75 years old with active or convalescent COVID-19.

The V call is TRBV4-1, the J call TRBJ2-1, with 9 bases fitting TRBD1. The CDR3 runs to 18 residues. The V segment lost 3 bases and the J segment 4 bases; nucleotides outside the gene matches: 13. The V gene's germline CDR1 is MGHRA and CDR2 YSYEKL. CDR3 bases: TGCGCCAGCAGCCATGACTACAGAGACAGGGGGGGTTACAATGAGCAGTTCTTC. Translated, it gives CASSHDYRDRGGYNEQFF.

This chain uses TRBV27 with TRBJ2-3; 7 bases map to TRBD1. This CDR3 has 14 amino acids. Germline V gene lookup returns CDR1 MNHEY and CDR2 SMNVEV (reference sequence). V dropped 6 bases and J dropped 6; count of bases not matched to a gene: 9. As DNA, the CDR3 is TGTGCCAGCAGGGGGACAGAGGCTGAGGATACGCAGTATTTT. Its protein is CASRGTEAEDTQYF.

The chain links TRBV27 to TRBJ1-6; no clear D gene. Germline V gene data show CDR1 as MNHEY and CDR2 as SMNVEV (reference sequence). The CDR3 loop spans 16 amino acids. V dropped 5 bases and J dropped 0 bases, with 11 bases sitting between them. CDR3 amino acids: CASSPARGSYNSPLHF. The CDR3 bases are TGTGCCAGCAGTCCCGCCAGAGGCTCCTATAATTCACCCCTCCACTTT.

This clone is a singleton in its sample. The J gene is TRBJ2-1, the V gene TRBV11-3; D uncertain. CDR1 and CDR2 (germline): SGHNT, YENEEA. Trimming took off 5 bases at V and 4 bases at J, with 9 bases between the two ends. The CDR3 contains 13 residues. The CDR3 loop is CASSRLNYNEQFF. The CDR3 DNA sequence: TGTGCCAGCAGCCGACTCAATTACAATGAGCAGTTCTTC. Variable domain in full (rest from reference TRBV11-3 and TRBJ2-1): EAGVVQSPRYKIIEKKQPVAFWCNPISGHNTLYWYLQNLGQGPELLIRYENEEAVDDSQLPKDRFSAERLKGVDSTLKIQPAELGDSAVYLCASSRLNYNEQFFGPGTRLTVL.

The CDR3: CASSFRRHYGYTF. DNA of the CDR3: TGTGCCAGCAGTTTTAGGAGACACTATGGCTACACCTTC. The J gene is TRBJ1-2, the V gene TRBV27; no reliable D call. The V end lost 3 bases, the J end lost 3 bases, and 8 bases lay between the germline ends. Germline CDR1 and CDR2: MNHEY and SMNVEV (reference sequence). This CDR3 has 13 amino acids.